These T cell receptor beta chains were read from a single sample in a study of blood T cell repertoires in COVID-19. Method: immunoSEQ multiplex PCR; TCRdb's copy keeps in-frame clones and lacks some. The repertoire holds approximately 59,000 clones, with roughly 81% as singletons. Sequenced sample: peripheral blood. These receptors came from a man aged 80 or over with acute or convalescent COVID-19. Each CDR3 is given with its conserved first and last residue. Fields, in order: CDR3 DNA, CDR3 protein, clone size, J gene, D gene, V gene. D genes are given only for firm matches. The listing skips clone size in some rows; elsewhere it reads once, few, many or a size class.

TGCGCCAGCAGCCCCGTAGCGGGAGGGGCAGATACGCAGTATTTT,CASSPVAGGADTQYF,-,TRBJ2-3,TRBD2,TRBV5-1
TGCGCCAGCAGCACCGGACTAGCTGACCAAGAGACCCAGTACTTC,CASSTGLADQETQYF,-,TRBJ2-5,TRBD2,TRBV5-1
TGCGCCAGCAGCTTCGGAGCAACTAATGAAAAACTGTTTTTT,CASSFGATNEKLFF,once,TRBJ1-4,-,TRBV5-1
TGTGCCAGCAGTTTCAACACAGATACGCAGTATTTT,CASSFNTDTQYF,few,TRBJ2-3,-,TRBV2
TGTGCCAGCAGTCCGACAGCGCCCTATGGCTACACCTTC,CASSPTAPYGYTF,-,TRBJ1-2,-,TRBV27
TGTGCCAGCTCTTCCCTAGCGGACCTCACAGATACGCAGTATTTT,CASSSLADLTDTQYF,-,TRBJ2-3,TRBD2,TRBV18
TGTGCCAGCAGCCAAACCCTCGACTCCGGCACAGATACGCAGTATTTT,CASSQTLDSGTDTQYF,-,TRBJ2-3,-,TRBV3-1/TRBV3-2
TGTGCCAGCTCGATCGCGGAGACCCAGTACTTC,CASSIAETQYF,-,TRBJ2-5,-,TRBV7-9
TGTGCCAGCAGTTTAGGTGGCAGGGGTACTGAAAAACTGTTTTTT,CASSLGGRGTEKLFF,-,TRBJ1-4,-,TRBV27
TGTGCCAGCGGACAGGGCCAAGAGACCCAGTACTTC,CASGQGQETQYF,few,TRBJ2-5,TRBD1,TRBV19
TGTGCCAGCAGCCAGGGGGGAGCTGAAGCTTTCTTT,CASSQGGAEAFF,few,TRBJ1-1,-,TRBV3-1/TRBV3-2
TGTGCCAGCAGCCCAAGACAGGGTCCCACGGGCTACACCTTC,CASSPRQGPTGYTF,-,TRBJ1-2,TRBD1,TRBV3-1/TRBV3-2
TGTGCCAGCAGCTTGGTTGCAGAATTTAACTATGGCTACACCTTC,CASSLVAEFNYGYTF,-,TRBJ1-2,-,TRBV5-4
TGTGCCAGCAGCGTATCCGGGACAGTGTCCGGGGCCAACGTCCTGACTTTC,CASSVSGTVSGANVLTF,-,TRBJ2-6,TRBD1,TRBV7-2
TGTGCCAGCAGCCCCCTAGCGGGAGTGGAAAATGAGCAGTTCTTC,CASSPLAGVENEQFF,-,TRBJ2-1,TRBD2,TRBV5-6